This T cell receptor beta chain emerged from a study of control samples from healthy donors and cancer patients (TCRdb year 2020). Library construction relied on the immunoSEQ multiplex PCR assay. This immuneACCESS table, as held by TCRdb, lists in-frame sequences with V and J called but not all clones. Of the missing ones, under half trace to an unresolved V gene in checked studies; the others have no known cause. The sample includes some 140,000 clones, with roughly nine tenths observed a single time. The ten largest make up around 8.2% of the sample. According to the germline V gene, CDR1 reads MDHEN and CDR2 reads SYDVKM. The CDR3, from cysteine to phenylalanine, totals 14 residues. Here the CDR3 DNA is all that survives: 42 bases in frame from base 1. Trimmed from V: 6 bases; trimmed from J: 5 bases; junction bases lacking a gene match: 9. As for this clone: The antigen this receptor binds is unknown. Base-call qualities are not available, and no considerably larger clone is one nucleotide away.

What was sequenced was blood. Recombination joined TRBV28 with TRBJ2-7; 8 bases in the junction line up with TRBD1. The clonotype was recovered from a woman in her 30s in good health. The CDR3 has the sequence CASSDYRGADEQYF. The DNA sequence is TGTGCCAGCAGCGACTACAGGGGGGCAGACGAGCAGTACTTC.